These 6 T cell receptor beta chains came from one sample sequenced in a study of beta chain features in type 1 diabetes. All of the isolated RNA was reverse transcribed, so expressed TCRB transcripts were sequenced. Here immunoSEQ multiplex PCR was the method, and the copy in TCRdb shows in-frame clones only, minus some. In the table there are just over 450,000 clones, roughly 31% of which are singletons. The sample was naive CD4+ T cells from blood. The receptors originated from a man younger than 30 in good health.

CDR3 amino acids: CASSQDPTWLAQYF. The CDR3 coding sequence is TGCGCCAGCAGCCAAGACCCTACCTGGTTGGCCCAGTACTTC. The V gene is TRBV4-1, the J gene TRBJ2-5; D call uncertain. Germline loops: CDR1 MGHRA, CDR2 YSYEKL. Trimming left V 0 bases short and J 9 bases short, with 14 bases between. There are 14 residues in the CDR3.

This clone was recorded a few times. The V gene is TRBV5-1, the J gene TRBJ2-1; D is uncertain. CDR3 length: 11 residues. Between the trimmed V and J ends, which lost 2 bases and 7 bases, there was a span of 4 bases. Germline CDR1 is SGHRS and CDR2 is YFSETQ. This CDR3 reads CASSFRNEQFF. CDR3 coding DNA: TGCGCCAGCAGCTTCCGGAATGAGCAGTTCTTC.

The chain couples TRBV27 to TRBJ2-7, with a possible D match to TRBD1 (5 bases). Trimming pared 7 bases from V and 0 bases from J, leaving 19 bases between. The CDR3 totals 16 residues. Per germline, CDR1 MNHEY and CDR2 SMNVEV (reference sequence). The DNA of the CDR3 is TGTGCCAGCACCTTAAGGGGCACTCTCAGCTCCTACGAGCAGTACTTC. Translated, it gives CASTLRGTLSSYEQYF.

The sample holds a few counts of this clone. This rearrangement joins TRBV30 to TRBJ2-3; D is undetermined. This CDR3 is 12 amino acids long. V was shortened by 0 bases and J by 5 bases, with 6 bases between the two germline ends. In germline, CDR1 is GTSNPN, CDR2 SVGIG (reference sequence). The CDR3 bases are TGTGCCTGGAGTGTGTTTGGAGATACGCAGTATTTT. Protein product: CAWSVFGDTQYF.

Only a few counts were recorded for this clone. The CDR3 is CASSDGPGGRDTQYF. The CDR3, as DNA: TGTGCCAGCAGTGACGGGCCAGGGGGGAGGGATACGCAGTATTTT. The chain recombines TRBV25-1 with TRBJ2-3; the D gene is possibly TRBD1 (7 bases). This CDR3 contains 15 residues. V gave up 3 bases and J gave up 6 bases, with 16 bases separating them. Germline lookup yields CDR1 MGHDK and CDR2 SYGVNS.

This clone was counted only a few times. The chain couples TRBV19 to TRBJ2-1; 10 bases fit TRBD2. Germline-derived CDR1 and CDR2 are LNHDA and SQIVND (reference sequence). CDR3 length: 18 amino acids. V shed 4 bases and J 4 bases; nucleotides not matched to a gene: 13. CDR3 bases: TGTGCCAGTAGTACCTGGGTACAGCGGGAGGGCCAATACAATGAGCAGTTCTTC. This codes for CASSTWVQREGQYNEQFF.